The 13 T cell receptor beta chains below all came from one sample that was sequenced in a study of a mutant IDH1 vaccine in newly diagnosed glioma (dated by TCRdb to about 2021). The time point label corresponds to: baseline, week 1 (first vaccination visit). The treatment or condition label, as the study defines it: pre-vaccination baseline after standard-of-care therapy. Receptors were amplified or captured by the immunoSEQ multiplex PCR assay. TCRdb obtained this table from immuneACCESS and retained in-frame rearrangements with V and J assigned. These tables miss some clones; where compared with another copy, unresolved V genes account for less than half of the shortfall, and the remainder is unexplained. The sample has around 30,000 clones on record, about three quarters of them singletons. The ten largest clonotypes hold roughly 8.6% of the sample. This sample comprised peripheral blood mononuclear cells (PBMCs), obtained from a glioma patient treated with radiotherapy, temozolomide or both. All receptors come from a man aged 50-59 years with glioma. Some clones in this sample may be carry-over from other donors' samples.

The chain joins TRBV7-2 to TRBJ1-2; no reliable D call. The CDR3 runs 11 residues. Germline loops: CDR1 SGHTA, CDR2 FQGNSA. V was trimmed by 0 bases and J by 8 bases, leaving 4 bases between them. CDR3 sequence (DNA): TGTGCCAGCAGCTTAGCGTCCGGCTACACCTTC. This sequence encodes CASSLASGYTF.

The CDR3 here is CASSEESSGSYEQYF. The CDR3 DNA follows: TGTGCCAGCAGTGAAGAGAGTAGCGGGAGTTACGAGCAGTACTTC. This chain uses TRBV6-1 with TRBJ2-7; 9 nucleotides align to TRBD2. After removal of 1 base from V and 4 bases from J, the junction contained 5 bases not matched to a gene. Germline V gene data show CDR1 as MNHNS and CDR2 as SASEGT. There are 15 residues in the CDR3.

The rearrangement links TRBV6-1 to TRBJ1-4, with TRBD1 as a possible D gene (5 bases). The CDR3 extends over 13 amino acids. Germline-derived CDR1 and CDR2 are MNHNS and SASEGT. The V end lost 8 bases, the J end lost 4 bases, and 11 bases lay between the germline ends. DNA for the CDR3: TGTGCCAGCTTGGGGGTAAATAATGAAAAACTGTTTTTT. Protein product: CASLGVNNEKLFF.

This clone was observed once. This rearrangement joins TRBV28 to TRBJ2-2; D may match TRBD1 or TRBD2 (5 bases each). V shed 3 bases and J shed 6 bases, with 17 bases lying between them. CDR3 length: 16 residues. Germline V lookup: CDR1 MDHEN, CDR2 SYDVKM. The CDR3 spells CASSLSGPEGPGELFF. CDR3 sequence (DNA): TGTGCCAGCAGTTTGTCAGGACCAGAGGGGCCCGGGGAGCTGTTTTTT.

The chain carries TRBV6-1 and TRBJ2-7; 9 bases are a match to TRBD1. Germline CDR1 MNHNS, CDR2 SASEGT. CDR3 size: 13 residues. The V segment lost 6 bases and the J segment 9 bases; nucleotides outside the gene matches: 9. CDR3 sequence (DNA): TGTGCCAGCAGGGATAACAGGGGGCATGGGCAGTACTTC. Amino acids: CASRDNRGHGQYF.

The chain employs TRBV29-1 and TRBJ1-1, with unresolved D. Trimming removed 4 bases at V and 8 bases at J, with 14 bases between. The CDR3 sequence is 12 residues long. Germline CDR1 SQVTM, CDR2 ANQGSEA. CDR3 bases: TGCAGCGTTGCTGAAGGCAGCCCCGAAGCTTTCTTT. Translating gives CSVAEGSPEAFF.

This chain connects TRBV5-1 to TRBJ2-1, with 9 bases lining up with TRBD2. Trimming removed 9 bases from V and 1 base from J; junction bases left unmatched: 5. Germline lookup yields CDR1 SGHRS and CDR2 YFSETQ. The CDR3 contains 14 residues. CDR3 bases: TGCGCCACCCGACTAGCGGAATCCTACAATGAGCAGTTCTTC. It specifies CATRLAESYNEQFF.

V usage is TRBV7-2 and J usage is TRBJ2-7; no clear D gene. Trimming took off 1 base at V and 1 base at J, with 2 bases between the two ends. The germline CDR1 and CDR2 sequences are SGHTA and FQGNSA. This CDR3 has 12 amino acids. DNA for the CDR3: TGTGCCAGCAGCTTAGGGTCCTACGAGCAGTACTTC. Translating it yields CASSLGSYEQYF.

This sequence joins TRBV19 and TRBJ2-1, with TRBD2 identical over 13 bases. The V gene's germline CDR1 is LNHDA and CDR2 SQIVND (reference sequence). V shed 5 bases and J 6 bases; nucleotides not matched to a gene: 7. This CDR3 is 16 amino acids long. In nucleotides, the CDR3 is TGTGCCAGTAGTGCACTAGCGGGAGGGCCCATCAATGAGCAGTTCTTC. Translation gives CASSALAGGPINEQFF.

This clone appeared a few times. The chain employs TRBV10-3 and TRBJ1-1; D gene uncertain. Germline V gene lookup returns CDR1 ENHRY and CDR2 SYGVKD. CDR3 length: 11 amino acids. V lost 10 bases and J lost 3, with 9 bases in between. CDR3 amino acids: CASLSDTEAFF. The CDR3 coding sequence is TGTGCCAGTCTGTCGGACACTGAAGCTTTCTTT.

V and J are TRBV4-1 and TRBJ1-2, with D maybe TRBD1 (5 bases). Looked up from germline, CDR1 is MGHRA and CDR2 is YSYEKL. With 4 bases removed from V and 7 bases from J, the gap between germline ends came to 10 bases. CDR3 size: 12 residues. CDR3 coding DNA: TGCGCCAGCAGCCCCCGGGGGATTGGCTACACCTTC. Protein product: CASSPRGIGYTF.

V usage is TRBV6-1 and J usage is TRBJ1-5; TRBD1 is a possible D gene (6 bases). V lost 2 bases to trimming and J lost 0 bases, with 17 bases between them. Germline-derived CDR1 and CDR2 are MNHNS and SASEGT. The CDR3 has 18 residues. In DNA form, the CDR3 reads TGTGCCAGCAGTGAAACGAGGCAGGGGACATATAGCAATCAGCCCCAGCATTTT. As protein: CASSETRQGTYSNQPQHF.

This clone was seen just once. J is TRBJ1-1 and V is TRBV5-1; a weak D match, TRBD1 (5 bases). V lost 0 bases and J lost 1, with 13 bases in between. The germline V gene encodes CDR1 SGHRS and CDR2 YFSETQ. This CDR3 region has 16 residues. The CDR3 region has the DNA TGCGCCAGCAGCTTGGGGCCAGGGTGGGGGAACACTGAAGCTTTCTTT. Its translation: CASSLGPGWGNTEAFF.